The source of this TCR beta chain is a study of blood T cell repertoires in COVID-19. Study-wide context: In each case, the material was cDNA or gDNA derived from T cells, B-cell-depleted T cells, or PBMCs.

Measured with immunoSEQ multiplex PCR; TCRdb has only the in-frame clones, and not every one. The table includes about 90,000 clones, 88% detected once. The CDR3 spans 16 residues. Trimming removed 4 bases at V and 4 bases at J, with 17 bases between. CDR1 SEHNR and CDR2 FQNEAQ come from the germline V gene (reference sequence). Sequences were obtained from peripheral blood. This sequence originates from a man aged 55 to 69 with acute or convalescent COVID-19. This chain links TRBV7-9 with TRBJ1-3; D might be TRBD1 (6 bases). The DNA of the CDR3 is TGTGCCAGCAGCTCCCCGACAGGCCTGGAAGGAAACACCATATATTTT. It specifies CASSSPTGLEGNTIYF. The entire variable domain, with the rest obtained from reference TRBV7-9 and TRBJ1-3, is as follows: DTGVSQNPRHKITKRGQNVTFRCDPISEHNRLYWYRQTLGQGPEFLTYFQNEAQLEKSRLLSDRFSAERPKGSFSTLEIQRTEQGDSAMYLCASSSPTGLEGNTIYFGEGSWLTVV.